This T cell receptor (beta chain) was sequenced in a study of beta chain features in type 1 diabetes. Study information: Patients and healthy donors were similar in age, gender and cell yields. All samples combined gave roughly 100,000,000 sorted cells for examination.

Remarks on this clone: At one end the junction does not follow the germline gene, possibly because of a read error.

From germline, CDR1 is SGHNT and CDR2 YYREEE (reference sequence). CDR3 length: 13 amino acids. Isolated RNA was reverse transcribed in full, so expressed TCRB transcripts were sequenced. Repertoires were generated with immunoSEQ multiplex PCR, while TCRdb's copy carries only in-frame clones and drops some. This table holds 220,000 or so clones, under 70% found once. Input material: naive CD4+ T cells from blood. The V gene is TRBV5-4, the J gene TRBJ2-5; 16 positions match TRBD2. The clonotype comes from a man aged 25 to 40 in good health. CDR3 nucleotides: TGTGCCAGCAGCTCCGCGGGACTAGCGGGGGGGCACTTC. Its protein product is CASSSAGLAGGHF.